This is a list of T cell receptor beta chains from one sample in a study of shared clonotypes between healthy human individuals. Clones were read by immunoSEQ multiplex PCR, and TCRdb kept only the in-frame ones, dropping some. In the table there are a few hundred thousand clones, around 79% of which are singletons. The specimen was memory CD4+ T cells sorted from blood. The source is a man aged 30 to 39 in good health. CDR3s include the opening cysteine and the closing phenylalanine or tryptophan. Fields, in order: D gene, J gene, V gene, clone size, CDR3 DNA, CDR3 protein. A D gene is named only where the DNA matches it firmly. Size tells how often a clone was seen (once, few, many) or the class of an expanded clone, and some rows leave it out.

>TRBD2|TRBJ2-5|TRBV14|-
TGTGCCAGCAGCCAAGGCGGACTAGCGGGAGTTATAGGGGAGACCCAGTACTTC
CASSQGGLAGVIGETQYF
>TRBD2|TRBJ2-7|TRBV5-6|-
TGTGCCAGCAGCTTGGCTCGCGGGAGGTATGGCGAGCAGTACTTC
CASSLARGRYGEQYF
>-|TRBJ2-1|TRBV4-3|-
TGCGCCAGCAGCCAAGATGGGGCCCGGCGCATCGACAATGAGCAGTTCTTC
CASSQDGARRIDNEQFF
>-|TRBJ1-1|TRBV28|-
TGTGCTTGCGGGGGGGCGGTAGACACTGAAGCTTTCTTT
CACGGAVDTEAFF
>-|TRBJ1-1|TRBV11-2|few
TGTGCCAGCAGCTTAGATTGGGGGAACCGAAACACTGAAGCTTTCTTT
CASSLDWGNRNTEAFF
>TRBD2|TRBJ2-7|TRBV20-1|-
TGCAGTGCTGCGGGAGTCTACGAGCAGTACTTC
CSAAGVYEQYF
>-|TRBJ2-5|TRBV5-5|-
TGTGCCAGCAGCTTGTTCCCAGGGCTGGGGTCGGAGACCCAGTACTTC
CASSLFPGLGSETQYF
>-|TRBJ2-1|TRBV19|-
TGTGCCAGTAGTACCCAGCAGAGGAGGGGAAACAATGAGCAGTTCTTC
CASSTQQRRGNNEQFF
>-|TRBJ1-5|TRBV7-9|-
TGTGCCAGCAGCCGGGACAGCAATCAGCCCCAGCATTTT
CASSRDSNQPQHF
>TRBD2|TRBJ2-3|TRBV5-1|-
TGCGCCAGCAGCTTGAGCGCGGGAGAAGATACGCAGTATTTT
CASSLSAGEDTQYF
>-|TRBJ1-5|TRBV9|few
TGTGCCAGCGGAACCAATCAGCCCCAGCATTTT
CASGTNQPQHF
>-|TRBJ1-2|TRBV27|-
TGTGCCAGCAGTCTAGGGGGGGGGCTCTATGGCTACACCTTC
CASSLGGGLYGYTF
>-|TRBJ2-3|TRBV5-1|few
TGCGCCAGCTCGGCGAACTACCATAGCACAGATACGCAGTATTTT
CASSANYHSTDTQYF
>TRBD1|TRBJ2-6|TRBV27|-
TGTGCCAGCAGTTTATCGACAGGGGCTGGGGCCAACGTCCTGACTTTC
CASSLSTGAGANVLTF
>-|TRBJ2-1|TRBV19|-
TGTGCCAGTAAGGATTCCAGGTCCTCCTACAATGAGCAGTTCTTC
CASKDSRSSYNEQFF
>-|TRBJ2-1|TRBV7-3|-
TGTGCCAGCAGCGTGACGGTATTTAGCGAGCAGTTCTTC
CASSVTVFSEQFF
>-|TRBJ1-5|TRBV10-3|once
TGTGCCGCCCGAGGGGGGCTCGAGGGAAATCAGCCCCAGCATTTT
CAARGGLEGNQPQHF
>-|TRBJ2-7|TRBV27|-
TGTGCCAGCAGCTATAGGAGACGAAACTACGAGCAGTACTTC
CASSYRRRNYEQYF
>TRBD2|TRBJ2-7|TRBV29-1|-
TGCAGCGTTGAAGGACAACCCCGGGAGGGCAGGGACGAGCAGTACTTC
CSVEGQPREGRDEQYF
>-|TRBJ1-5|TRBV7-2|many
TGTGCCAGCAGCTTAGGGGACCGGGCGGGGCAGCCCCAGCATTTT
CASSLGDRAGQPQHF
>TRBD2|TRBJ2-1|TRBV7-9|-
TGTGCCAGCAGCCTCGGGACTAGCGGGAGATCTGAGCAGTTCTTC
CASSLGTSGRSEQFF
>TRBD1|TRBJ1-1|TRBV5-1|once
TGCGCCAGCAGCTTGGGGGCCCGACAGGGAGAGGGCGTTGAAGCTTTCTTT
CASSLGARQGEGVEAFF
>TRBD1|TRBJ1-1|TRBV7-9|-
TGTGCCAGCAGCTTATTCGGGACAGGGAACACTGAAGCTTTCTTT
CASSLFGTGNTEAFF
>-|TRBJ2-3|TRBV20-1|-
TGCAGTGTCATAATCGATGTCACGCAGTATTTT
CSVIIDVTQYF
>-|TRBJ2-1|TRBV28|-
TGTGCCAGCAGTTCACCGGGACAACTCTCTAATGAGCAGTTCTTC
CASSSPGQLSNEQFF
>-|TRBJ2-1|TRBV5-6|-
TGTGCCAGCAGCCATCCCTCTAGCGCTGAGCAGTTCTTC
CASSHPSSAEQFF
>TRBD2|TRBJ2-5|TRBV5-6|-
TGTGCCAGCAGCTCAGCCGGGACTAGCTTCGAGACCCAGTACTTC
CASSSAGTSFETQYF
>-|TRBJ2-7|TRBV6-5|-
TGTGCCAGCACTGCGGGACCATCCTACGAGCAGTACTTC
CASTAGPSYEQYF
>-|TRBJ2-2|TRBV7-2|-
TGTGCCAGCAGCTTCGTGGGAGCGAACACCGGGGAGCTGTTTTTT
CASSFVGANTGELFF
>-|TRBJ1-5|TRBV19|few
TGTGCCAGTAGTAACAGGGAGACGCAGCCCCAGCATTTT
CASSNRETQPQHF
>-|TRBJ1-5|TRBV4-3|-
TGCGCCAGCAGCCCCAGTCGCTATCAGCCCCAGCATTTT
CASSPSRYQPQHF
>TRBD2|TRBJ2-5|TRBV7-8|-
TGTGCCAGCAGCCGACCCCCTGTAGCGGGAGCTCTAGAGACCCAGTACTTC
CASSRPPVAGALETQYF
>-|TRBJ2-3|TRBV6-5|-
TGTGCCAGCAGTTACTCGAGGCAGGTCCTCAAAGCGCAGTATTTT
CASSYSRQVLKAQYF
>-|TRBJ1-1|TRBV5-1|-
TGCGCCAGCAGCTGGCGGGCGGGAGGAGAAGCTGAAGCTTTCTTT
CASSWRAGGEAEAFF
>TRBD2|TRBJ2-3|TRBV9|-
TGTGCCAGCAGCCCCCGACTAGCGGGAGGGCCAGGAACAGATACGCAGTATTTT
CASSPRLAGGPGTDTQYF
>TRBD2|TRBJ2-1|TRBV6-5|-
TGTGCCAGCAGTTACCGAAAGCGGGGCTATTACAATGAGCAGTTCTTC
CASSYRKRGYYNEQFF
>-|TRBJ2-1|TRBV18|-
TGTGCCAGCTCACCTCCGACCAGGGACTCTAACAATGAGCAGTTCTTC
CASSPPTRDSNNEQFF
>TRBD1|TRBJ1-5|TRBV6-4|-
TGTGCCAGCAGGCCAACAGGGGGTAGCAATCAGCCCCAGCATTTT
CASRPTGGSNQPQHF
>-|TRBJ2-7|TRBV5-3|few
TGTGCCAGAAGCTTTTACGAGCAGTACTTC
CARSFYEQYF
>TRBD2|TRBJ2-1|TRBV29-1|-
TGCAGCGTTGTTCCCTCTAGCGGGTCGTGGGGCTCCTACAATGAGCAGTTCTTC
CSVVPSSGSWGSYNEQFF
>-|TRBJ2-3|TRBV11-2|once
TGTGCCAGCAGCTTAACTAGCTCAGATACGCAGTATTTT
CASSLTSSDTQYF
>TRBD1|TRBJ2-7|TRBV27|few
TGTGCCAGCAGTTTAAAGGGGGCTCCCTACGAGCAGTACTTC
CASSLKGAPYEQYF
>-|TRBJ2-6|TRBV7-7|-
TGTGCCAGCAGCTTAGAACATACTGGGGCCAACGTCCTGACTTTC
CASSLEHTGANVLTF